The rows below give T cell receptor beta chains drawn from one sample of a study of T cells in Graves' hyperthyroidism and ophthalmopathy. Each CDR3 protein gets one entry after TCRdb re-called the multiplex PCR reads with MiXCR. The sample includes approximately 600,000 distinct CDR3 sequences, around 15% of them seen just once. The sequencing input was blood. The source of these receptors is a woman in her thirties or forties with Graves' ophthalmopathy. CDR3s include the opening cysteine and the closing phenylalanine or tryptophan. D genes are given only for firm matches. Some rows have no size entry. The others give once, few or many, or a class for an expanded clone.

D	size	J	V	DNA	CDR3
-	-	TRBJ2-5	TRBV18	TGTGCCAGCTCACCTTCCGGACTCCCGGGGACCCGGCGAGAGACCCAGTACTTC	CASSPSGLPGTRRETQYF
-	many	TRBJ1-5	TRBV6-2/TRBV6-3	TGTGCCAGCAGTTACAGATATAGCAATCAGCCCCAGCATTTT	CASSYRYSNQPQHF
-	many	TRBJ2-2	TRBV20-1	TGCAGTGCTAGCGGGAGTACAAACACCGGGGAGCTGTTTTTT	CSASGSTNTGELFF
-	-	TRBJ2-5	TRBV20-1	TGCAGTGCTGTCCGGGTCAGGGGTTGGGAGACCCAGTACTTC	CSAVRVRGWETQYF
-	many	TRBJ1-1	TRBV10-3	TGTGCCATCAGGGACAACCAGAACACTGAAGCTTTCTTT	CAIRDNQNTEAFF
TRBD1	many	TRBJ1-5	TRBV6-1	TGTGCCAGCGGAATGGACAGGGAAAATCAGCCCCAGCATTTT	CASGMDRENQPQHF
-	few	TRBJ2-7	TRBV10-3	TGTGCCATCAGTGTTCAGGGTTCCTCCTACGAGCAGTACTTC	CAISVQGSSYEQYF
TRBD1	-	TRBJ1-5	TRBV11-2	TGTGCCAGCAGTGACACAGGGGGCCGGGGGCCCCAGCATTTT	CASSDTGGRGPQHF
TRBD2	many	TRBJ2-5	TRBV10-3	TGTGCCATCAAAGGGACTAGCGAAGAACAAGAGACCCAGTACTTC	CAIKGTSEEQETQYF
TRBD1	many	TRBJ2-6	TRBV28	TGTGCCAGCAGCGCGGGACAGGGCAAAGCCGACGGGGCCAACGTCCTGACTTTC	CASSAGQGKADGANVLTF
TRBD1	few	TRBJ2-6	TRBV11-1	TGTGCCAGCAGCGGGACGGGACAGGGGGCGCCTGGGGCCAACGTCCTGACTTTC	CASSGTGQGAPGANVLTF
-	many	TRBJ2-7	TRBV4-1	TGCGCCAGCAGCCAAGATGGGGGGCGGAACTCCTACGAGCAGTACTTC	CASSQDGGRNSYEQYF
TRBD2	-	TRBJ2-5	TRBV7-2	TGTGCCAGCAGCTTAATGACTAGCGGGGGGTCGGGGACCCAGTACTTC	CASSLMTSGGSGTQYF
-	many	TRBJ2-5	TRBV18	TGTGCCAGCTCACCTCCCACTACAGGGCGGGAGACCCAGTACTTC	CASSPPTTGRETQYF
-	few	TRBJ2-3	TRBV29-1	TGCAGCGTTGTAGGTCTAGATACGCAGTATTTT	CSVVGLDTQYF
-	many	TRBJ1-2	TRBV6-1	TGTGCCAGCAGCCCCGGGCGCGGGGTATATGGCTACACCTTC	CASSPGRGVYGYTF
-	many	TRBJ1-5	TRBV6-2/TRBV6-3	TGTGCCAGCAGTTACGCACAGGAGAACAATCAGCCCCAGCATTTT	CASSYAQENNQPQHF
-	-	TRBJ2-5	TRBV7-2	TGTGCCAGCAGTGAGGCTAGGGTTCACGAGACCCAGTACTTC	CASSEARVHETQYF
-	-	TRBJ2-3	TRBV29-1	TGCAGCGTTGAAGTTGGGAGAAGGAGCACAGATACGCAGTATTTT	CSVEVGRRSTDTQYF
TRBD1	many	TRBJ1-5	TRBV28	TGTGCCAGCAGTTTTGGGACAGACAATCAGCCCCAGCATTTT	CASSFGTDNQPQHF
TRBD1	many	TRBJ2-7	TRBV6-2/TRBV6-3	TGTGCCACTTCATCCGGGACAGGGAACTCCTACGAGCAGTACTTC	CATSSGTGNSYEQYF
-	once	TRBJ1-1	TRBV29-1	TGCAGCGTCAGGACAGCCTTGAACACTGAAGCTTTCTTT	CSVRTALNTEAFF
TRBD1	few	TRBJ1-3	TRBV15	TGTGCCACCAGCAGAGATTACGACAGGGATGGAAACACCATATATTTT	CATSRDYDRDGNTIYF
-	many	TRBJ1-1	TRBV28	TGTGCCAGCAGTTTGGTTCAGGGTCCTGAAGCTTTCTTT	CASSLVQGPEAFF
-	many	TRBJ2-7	TRBV6-2/TRBV6-3	TGTGCTACGAGAACAACCTACGAGCAGTACTTC	CATRTTYEQYF